Shown below are 19 T cell receptor beta chains from a single sample sequenced in a study of blood T cells in healthy people across ages. Then a second PCR, running about 6 to 12 cycles, was carried out with a sample-barcoded 5' primer and a J-beta primer mix. TCRdb re-called the 5' RACE reads through MiXCR, storing one row per CDR3 protein. The sample yields approximately 1,000,000 distinct CDR3 sequences, 35% to 55% seen once. The sample was blood. The origin of the receptors is a woman aged 55-69 years in good health.

This chain uses TRBV6-6 with TRBJ2-1; 9 bases agree with TRBD2. From germline, CDR1 is MNHNY and CDR2 SVGAGI (reference sequence). CDR3 length: 14 amino acids. J gave up 5 bases and V 9 bases, and 8 bases lay outside the gene matches. The CDR3 spells CASLAGLANNEQFF. CDR3 DNA: TGTGCCAGTCTGGCGGGACTAGCCAACAATGAGCAGTTCTTC.

The sample holds a few counts of this clonotype. The chain employs TRBV25-1 and TRBJ2-1; tentatively, D is TRBD2 (6 bases). V lost 2 bases, J lost 2 bases, and 13 bases lay in between. The CDR3 spans 16 residues. Germline-derived CDR1 and CDR2 are MGHDK and SYGVNS. CDR3 coding DNA: TGTGCCAGCAGTGAAAGAACGGGAGACCCCTACAATGAGCAGTTCTTC. Amino acids: CASSERTGDPYNEQFF.

This clonotype was seen a handful of times. The rearrangement uses TRBV10-3 and TRBJ2-4, with a weak D call TRBD2 (7 bases). The DNA end favors TRBJ2-7, so the J call may be wrong. Per germline, CDR1 ENHRY and CDR2 SYGVKD. CDR3 length equals 15 residues. The CDR3 sequence: CAIRGAGEGSYEQYF. The DNA of the CDR3 is TGTGCCATCAGAGGGGCAGGGGAGGGGTCCTACGAGCAGTACTTC.

The CDR3 DNA is TGTGCCAACACCAGAGAGGGACTAGCCTACTCCTACGAGCAGTACTTC. Translated, it gives CANTREGLAYSYEQYF. The gene calls are TRBV6-2 or TRBV6-3 and TRBJ2-7; 9 bases agree with TRBD2. The CDR3 extends over 16 amino acids. Germline CDR1 MNHEY, CDR2 SVGEGT. V lost 10 bases and J lost 0; bases outside the gene matches: 13.

Only one count was recorded for this clonotype. V usage is TRBV5-1 and J usage is TRBJ2-3; the D gene is possibly TRBD1 (6 bases). V was shortened by 3 bases and J by 5 bases, with 10 bases between the two germline ends. This CDR3 comprises 13 residues. Germline CDR1 SGHRS, CDR2 YFSETQ. CDR3 DNA: TGCGCCAGCAGCTCCTCAGGGGTAGATACGCAGTATTTT. The encoded protein is CASSSSGVDTQYF.

The rearrangement uses TRBV10-3 and TRBJ2-6; 9 nucleotides agree with TRBD1. The germline gives CDR1 ENHRY, CDR2 SYGVKD. The CDR3 loop spans 12 amino acids. V gave up 5 bases and J gave up 18 bases; unmatched junction bases: 8. The CDR3 reads CAISPTGGPWTF. The CDR3 DNA reads as TGTGCCATCAGTCCGACAGGGGGGCCTTGGACTTTC.

This clonotype was picked up a small number of times. The chain is built from TRBV28 and TRBJ2-2; 12 nucleotides line up with TRBD2. CDR1 is MDHEN and CDR2 is SYDVKM in the germline V gene. V dropped 5 bases and J dropped 6; count of bases not matched to a gene: 7. The CDR3 has 16 residues. The CDR3 DNA follows: TGTGCCAGCAGTATTCTAGCGGGAGGGTCTCCCGGGGAGCTGTTTTTT. Its protein is CASSILAGGSPGELFF.

The chain has TRBV28 and TRBJ1-2; D ambiguous. V was trimmed by 11 bases and J by 4 bases, leaving 14 bases between them. Germline-derived CDR1 and CDR2 are MDHEN and SYDVKM. CDR3 length: 12 amino acids. The CDR3 is CASNTGGYGYTF. The CDR3 DNA reads as TGTGCCTCCAACACGGGTGGCTATGGCTACACCTTC.

The sample holds a few counts of this clonotype. For the CDR3, the DNA is TGTGCCAGCAGCCGCACAGGGGGCGGTAATTCACCCCTCCACTTT. Translated: CASSRTGGGNSPLHF. The V gene is TRBV7-6, the J gene TRBJ1-6; 9 nucleotides align to TRBD1. Germline CDR1 and CDR2: SGHVS and FNYEAQ. Germline trimming cut 5 bases from V and 6 bases from J; bases unmatched to any gene: 5. CDR3 size: 15 residues.

V usage is TRBV11-1 and J usage is TRBJ2-3; D gene unclear. Germline V gene lookup returns CDR1 SGHAT and CDR2 FQDESV (reference sequence). There are 16 residues in the CDR3. The V and J ends lost 1 base and 2 bases respectively, with 13 bases between them. Here the CDR3 DNA reads TGTGCCAGCAGCTTAGAGTGGGCTATGCTCACAGATACGCAGTATTTT. Protein sequence: CASSLEWAMLTDTQYF.

V and J are TRBV19 and TRBJ2-7; no definite D call. V was trimmed by 4 bases and J by 2 bases, leaving 15 bases between them. Germline V gene sequence: CDR1 LNHDA, CDR2 SQIVND (reference sequence). This CDR3 contains 15 residues. The CDR3 region is CASSTPSIAPYEQYF. CDR3 bases: TGTGCCAGTAGTACCCCTTCAATCGCCCCCTACGAGCAGTACTTC.

Concerning this clonotype: Since a much larger clone is just one base distant, this may be a read error. This chain joins TRBV14 and TRBJ2-7, with 9 bases aligning to TRBD2. J was trimmed by 7 bases and V by 4 bases; bases with no gene match: 17. The germline CDR1 and CDR2 sequences are SGHDN and FVKESK. The CDR3 spans 17 residues. CDR3 bases: TGTGCCAGCAGCCCAAGATTCGGCGGGAGGGCCGACAATGAGCAGTACTTC. Translating gives CASSPRFGGRADNEQYF.

The chain has TRBV4-1 and TRBJ1-2, with a tentative D call TRBD1 (5 bases). This CDR3 comprises 14 residues. CDR1 is MGHRA and CDR2 is YSYEKL in the germline V gene. The V end was cut by 1 base, the J end by 6 bases, with 12 bases between. The CDR3 bases are TGCGCCAGCAGCCAAGTCTCAGGGAAAAATGGCTACACCTTC. Translation gives CASSQVSGKNGYTF.

The chain links TRBV11-1 to TRBJ2-5; 8 bases align to TRBD2. The CDR3 runs to 21 residues. V was pared by 1 base and J by 9 bases, with 28 bases of the junction left unmatched. Germline V lookup: CDR1 SGHAT, CDR2 FQDESV (reference sequence). CDR3 sequence (DNA): TGTGCCAGCAGCTTAGTAAGACTAGCGAACGCCAATCTGCACAAGAGAACGGCCCAGTACTTC. Amino acids: CASSLVRLANANLHKRTAQYF.

This clonotype was counted a single time. This chain connects TRBV20-1 to TRBJ2-5; TRBD1 agrees at 9 bases. The closer fit of TRBJ2-7 to the DNA end suggests the J call may be wrong. The CDR3 is 16 residues long. CDR1 is DFQATT and CDR2 is SNEGSKA in the germline V gene (reference sequence). The CDR3 DNA follows: TGCAGTGCTAGATCACCGTGGGACAGGGTGGGGAACGAGCAGTACTTC. It encodes CSARSPWDRVGNEQYF.

A few counts support this clonotype. The chain uses TRBV29-1 and TRBJ2-7; a possible D gene is TRBD1 (6 bases). This CDR3 has 13 amino acids. CDR1 is SQVTM, CDR2 ANQGSEA, per germline. Trimming took off 4 bases at V and 0 bases at J, with 10 bases between the two ends. CDR3 coding DNA: TGCAGCGTTGTCTGGGACAACTCCTACGAGCAGTACTTC. This translates into CSVVWDNSYEQYF.

The chain couples TRBV5-1 to TRBJ2-6; D uncertain. The germline gives CDR1 SGHRS, CDR2 YFSETQ. Trimming shortened V by 8 bases and J by 0 bases, and 9 bases separated the two germline ends. The CDR3 is made up of 14 amino acids. This chain's CDR3 is CARRTASGANVLTF. CDR3 in DNA: TGCGCCAGGCGGACGGCCTCTGGGGCCAACGTCCTGACTTTC.

There are a few counts of this clonotype. The gene calls are TRBV7-9 and TRBJ2-7, with D uncertain. Trimming shortened V by 4 bases and J by 3 bases, and 10 bases separated the two germline ends. The CDR3 runs 13 residues. From germline, CDR1 is SEHNR and CDR2 FQNEAQ (reference sequence). The CDR3 nucleotides are TGTGCCAGCAGCTCACGGACCAACTACGAGCAGTACTTC. It specifies CASSSRTNYEQYF. Together with reference TRBV7-9 and TRBJ2-7, the CDR3 gives the full variable domain: DTGVSQNPRHKITKRGQNVTFRCDPISEHNRLYWYRQTLGQGPEFLTYFQNEAQLEKSRLLSDRFSAERPKGSFSTLEIQRTEQGDSAMYLCASSSRTNYEQYFGPGTRLTVT.

This clonotype was seen a handful of times. V usage is TRBV7-2 and J usage is TRBJ2-5, with D perhaps TRBD1 or TRBD2 (5 bases each). The V end was cut by 5 bases, the J end by 1 base, with 17 bases between. Looked up from germline, CDR1 is SGHTA and CDR2 is FQGNSA. This CDR3 is 16 amino acids long. The CDR3 here is CASSPSRGTVQETQYF. The CDR3 nucleotides read TGTGCCAGCAGCCCCTCCCGGGGCACGGTCCAAGAGACCCAGTACTTC.